This T cell receptor (beta chain) originates from a study of cytomegalovirus exposure and HLA in healthy donors. Across the whole study: The Caucasian-associated ancestry cluster held under 90% of 350 to 450 genotyped donors.

In regard to this clone: The antigen remains unidentified.

Both 60 Vbeta primers and 13 Jbeta primers went into the PCR. TCRdb's table, derived via immunoSEQ multiplex PCR, lists solely in-frame clones and lacks some. The table lists under 150,000 clones, 50% to 65% of them singletons. Points from the study as a whole: When a later analysis was performed, an Asian-associated ancestry cluster reportedly had fewer N-insertions than the roughly 700-donor mean. The CMV antigen specificity of a few CMV-associated chains was confirmed through in vitro analysis. Previously analyzed data showed that most TCR beta V segments were productive at a frequency of about 90% or about 30%.

The CDR3 loop spans 16 amino acids. Germline lookup yields CDR1 KGHSH and CDR2 LQKENI. The V and J ends lost 3 bases and 4 bases respectively, with 19 bases between them. This sequence was found in a man aged 35 to 55 in good health and CMV-seropositive. Sequencing was carried out using PBMCs. The V gene is TRBV18, the J gene TRBJ2-7; a weak D match, TRBD2 (5 bases). CDR3 amino acids: CASSPLGPQRLYEQYF. The CDR3 coding sequence is TGTGCCAGCTCACCCCTCGGGCCTCAGCGGTTATACGAGCAGTACTTC.